A single sample gave rise to the 14 T cell receptor beta chains below, sequenced in a study of T cell changes during pregnancy in multiple sclerosis (dated by TCRdb to the late 2010s). Libraries were made using the immunoSEQ multiplex PCR assay. Sourced from immuneACCESS, this table was stored by TCRdb with only in-frame sequences that have V and J called. A share of the clones is absent; for the studies checked, an unresolved V gene accounts for under half, and the remainder has no known explanation. Within this sample are more than 40,000 clones, with 75% to 90% of them counted one time only. The top ten clonotypes cover approximately 1.4% of the sample. Sequencing was performed on peripheral blood, taken in the first trimester of pregnancy. The source is a female donor in good health, enrolled as a control in a pregnancy study.

The chain is built from TRBV5-1 and TRBJ2-3; D is possibly TRBD1 (6 bases). Germline V lookup: CDR1 SGHRS, CDR2 YFSETQ. V gave up 2 bases and J gave up 4 bases, with 11 bases separating them. The CDR3 contains 14 residues. The CDR3 region is CASSFDWGPDTQYF. CDR3 nucleotides: TGCGCCAGCAGCTTCGATTGGGGGCCAGATACGCAGTATTTT.

The rearrangement joins TRBV2 to TRBJ2-5, with D possibly matching TRBD2 (6 bases). The V gene's germline CDR1 is SNHLY and CDR2 FYNNEI. This CDR3 contains 13 residues. The ends were cut back, 6 bases at V and 3 bases at J, with 11 bases in the middle. As DNA, the CDR3 is TGTGCCAGCAGGCGGGGCGGAGAAGAGACCCAGTACTTC. This sequence encodes CASRRGGEETQYF.

This chain links TRBV6-6 with TRBJ2-7, with 9 bases lining up with TRBD1. Looked up from germline, CDR1 is MNHNY and CDR2 is SVGAGI (reference sequence). V lost 8 bases, J lost 3 bases, and 8 bases stayed unmatched. This CDR3 region has 14 residues. The CDR3 protein is CASHRDRVNYEQYF. DNA for the CDR3: TGTGCCAGCCACCGGGACAGGGTTAACTACGAGCAGTACTTC.

The chain has TRBV5-1 and TRBJ1-1; TRBD1 matches at 11 bases. V dropped 3 bases and J dropped 4; count of bases not matched to a gene: 8. Germline V gene sequence: CDR1 SGHRS, CDR2 YFSETQ. This CDR3 contains 16 residues. The CDR3 coding sequence is TGCGCCAGCAGCTGGACAGGGGGCGCGGGGGGCACTGAAGCTTTCTTT. Translated: CASSWTGGAGGTEAFF.

The rearrangement joins TRBV5-1 to TRBJ1-1; maybe TRBD1 (6 bases). This CDR3 comprises 14 residues. The V and J ends lost 4 bases and 7 bases respectively, with 17 bases between them. Germline loops: CDR1 SGHRS, CDR2 YFSETQ. CDR3 nucleotides: TGCGCCAGCAGCAGCTACAGGGCACGGGGTGAAGCTTTCTTT. Translating gives CASSSYRARGEAFF.

The V call is TRBV4-2, the J call TRBJ1-1; D is perhaps TRBD1 (5 bases). Trimming shortened V by 4 bases and J by 3 bases, and 12 bases separated the two germline ends. Germline CDR1 and CDR2: LGHNA and YNFKEQ. The CDR3 totals 14 residues. CDR3: CASSRKAGDTEAFF. CDR3 coding DNA: TGTGCCAGCAGCCGCAAAGCGGGGGACACTGAAGCTTTCTTT.

The CDR3: CASSPRSRTAGNTEAFF. CDR3 sequence (DNA): TGTGCCAGCTCACCACGCTCCCGGACAGCCGGGAACACTGAAGCTTTCTTT. This chain links TRBV18 with TRBJ1-1; a weak D match, TRBD1 (6 bases). The CDR3 runs to 17 residues. Germline CDR1 is KGHSH and CDR2 is LQKENI. Trimming stripped 1 base from V and 1 base from J, with 16 bases between.

V is TRBV28 and J is TRBJ2-5; 8 nucleotides match TRBD1. Germline V gene data show CDR1 as MDHEN and CDR2 as SYDVKM. The CDR3 length is 13 residues. V lost 6 bases to trimming and J lost 5 bases; unmatched junction nucleotides: 5. The chain's CDR3 is CASRPTGVETQYF. The CDR3, as DNA: TGTGCCAGCAGACCGACAGGGGTCGAGACCCAGTACTTC.

The rearrangement joins TRBV28 to TRBJ2-6, with 7 bases matching TRBD1. This CDR3 contains 17 residues. Unmatched junction bases numbered 9, after V lost 7 bases and J lost 0 bases. Germline CDR1 MDHEN, CDR2 SYDVKM. The CDR3 bases are TGTGCCAGCAATCCGGGACAGCGGACCTCTGGGGCCAACGTCCTGACTTTC. This gives the protein CASNPGQRTSGANVLTF.

The DNA of the CDR3 is TGTGCCAGCAGTGACCTCTCCCGACAGGGCTCTGGGGCCAACGTCCTGACTTTC. It is translated as CASSDLSRQGSGANVLTF. The chain couples TRBV25-1 to TRBJ2-6; the match to TRBD1 covers 7 bases. V was clipped by 3 bases and J by 0 bases; unmatched bases: 8. Germline values: CDR1 MGHDK, CDR2 SYGVNS. The CDR3 sequence is 18 residues long.

This sequence joins TRBV28 and TRBJ1-3; D is undetermined. V lost 11 bases, J lost 0 bases, and 14 bases lay in between. Germline V lookup: CDR1 MDHEN, CDR2 SYDVKM. The CDR3 extends over 14 amino acids. CDR3 sequence (DNA): TGTGCCTCCAAACATCCGAACTCTGGAAACACCATATATTTT. This sequence encodes CASKHPNSGNTIYF.

The chain is built from TRBV4-3 and TRBJ1-5, with D hard to call. The CDR3 totals 14 residues. Per germline, CDR1 LGHNA and CDR2 YSLEER. The V end lost 2 bases, the J end lost 0 bases, and 5 bases lay between the germline ends. The CDR3 protein is CASSQQYSNQPQHF. DNA of the CDR3: TGCGCCAGCAGCCAACAGTATAGCAATCAGCCCCAGCATTTT.

The chain combines TRBV2 with TRBJ1-5, with D perhaps matching TRBD1 (6 bases). The V end was cut by 6 bases, the J end by 5 bases, with 11 bases between. The CDR3 is 13 amino acids. Germline loops: CDR1 SNHLY, CDR2 FYNNEI. CDR3: CASRGEGDQPQHF. The CDR3 bases are TGTGCCAGCAGGGGGGAGGGGGATCAGCCCCAGCATTTT.

This clone appeared once. The V call is TRBV6-1, the J call TRBJ2-4; 9 bases are a match to TRBD2. Germline loops: CDR1 MNHNS, CDR2 SASEGT. Trimming took 1 base from V and 6 from J; bases not matched to a gene: 10. CDR3 length: 17 amino acids. This chain's CDR3 is CASSEGGSGRVGNIQYF. In nucleotides, the CDR3 is TGTGCCAGCAGTGAAGGCGGTAGCGGGAGAGTCGGAAACATTCAGTACTTC.